The clone carrying this TCR beta chain was seen at least ten times. Its antigen is not identified. The data originate from a study of glioma-infiltrating T cells. Study results and limitations: Gliomas, especially low-grade, showed above-expected tissue-blood divergence; non-neoplastic patients showed below. Very few CDR3 sequences were shared between tissue and blood.

TCR alpha and beta CDR3 regions were amplified from RNA using iRepertoire nested multiplex PCR. Via MiXCR, TCRdb re-called the multiplex PCR reads, giving one row per CDR3 protein. There are about 3,400 distinct CDR3 sequences in the sample; about 18% occur only once, and about 48% lies in the top ten. The CDR3 contains 16 residues. With 3 bases removed from V and 4 bases from J, the gap between germline ends came to 19 bases. Germline V gene sequence: CDR1 WSHSY, CDR2 SAAADI. This receptor was identified in a human donor with low-grade glioma or glioblastoma, undergoing nonglioma brain surgery, or in good health (not recorded which). Source material: glioma tissue, nonneoplastic brain tissue, or PBMCs (not recorded which). The chain is built from TRBV10-2 and TRBJ2-7; possibly TRBD1 for D (6 bases). CDR3 nucleotide sequence: TGCGCCAGCAGTGATACCGGGACACCGGTAAGGTACGAGCAGTACGTC. It encodes CASSDTGTPVRYEQYV.